This entry lists 25 T cell receptor beta chains sequenced from one sample in a study of blood T cell repertoires in COVID-19. Some clones are missing from TCRdb's copy, which holds only in-frame ones; the method was immunoSEQ multiplex PCR. Counted here are 330,000 or so clones, over 80% occurring once; the ten biggest clones make up around 8.9%. The sample was peripheral blood. These receptors all stem from a man aged 25-45 years with COVID-19, enrolled during active disease.

V usage is TRBV7-2 and J usage is TRBJ2-7; 11 positions match TRBD1. The CDR3 totals 15 residues. Germline CDR1 is SGHTA and CDR2 is FQGNSA. Trimming took 2 bases from V and 6 from J; bases not matched to a gene: 6. The CDR3 sequence is CASSLLGTGGGEQYF. CDR3 DNA: TGTGCCAGCAGCTTACTCGGGACAGGGGGGGGCGAGCAGTACTTC.

The chain recombines TRBV19 with TRBJ2-1; D might be TRBD2 (6 bases). Germline CDR1 LNHDA, CDR2 SQIVND (reference sequence). V gave up 6 bases and J gave up 1 base, with 13 bases separating them. This CDR3 has 15 residues. In DNA, the CDR3 is TGTGCCAGTAGGGAGGGGCCACCATCCTACAATGAGCAGTTCTTC. Amino acids: CASREGPPSYNEQFF. The whole variable domain, filled in from reference TRBV19 and TRBJ2-1, reads DGGITQSPKYLFRKEGQNVTLSCEQNLNHDAMYWYRQDPGQGLRLIYYSQIVNDFQKGDIAEGYSVSREKKESFPLTVTSAQKNPTAFYLCASREGPPSYNEQFFGPGTRLTVL.

This chain connects TRBV5-5 to TRBJ1-1; TRBD1 matches at 7 bases. Germline V lookup: CDR1 SGHKS, CDR2 YYEKEE (reference sequence). Losses at the gene ends were 5 bases for V and 4 bases for J; bases not matched to a gene: 8. This CDR3 spans 14 amino acids. Here the CDR3 DNA reads TGTGCCAGCAGACCGGACAGGTGGGGCACTGAAGCTTTCTTT. This sequence encodes CASRPDRWGTEAFF.

This chain links TRBV24-1 with TRBJ2-2, with TRBD2 matching 7 bases. J was trimmed by 8 bases and V by 5 bases; bases with no gene match: 16. This CDR3 has 17 amino acids. CDR1 is KGHDR and CDR2 is SFDVKD in the germline V gene. This CDR3 reads CATSALGGGPREGELFF. The CDR3 coding sequence is TGTGCCACCAGTGCTCTCGGGGGAGGGCCAAGGGAAGGGGAGCTGTTTTTT.

In DNA form, the CDR3 reads TGTGCCAGCAGCGCCAGGGGGCGTGTCTTCGCGAACACTGAAGCTTTCTTT. Its translation is CASSARGRVFANTEAFF. The chain couples TRBV7-9 to TRBJ1-1; 8 nucleotides line up with TRBD1. J was trimmed by 1 base and V by 5 bases; bases with no gene match: 12. The CDR3 contains 17 residues. Germline CDR1 is SEHNR and CDR2 is FQNEAQ (reference sequence).

The chain carries TRBV7-9 and TRBJ2-7; 8 bases are a match to TRBD2. Germline V CDR1 and CDR2: SEHNR, FQNEAQ (reference sequence). The CDR3 extends over 15 amino acids. V lost 5 bases, J lost 6 bases, and 12 bases stayed unmatched. The CDR3 sequence: CASSPGGNRLLEQYF. DNA of the CDR3: TGTGCCAGCAGCCCGGGGGGGAACAGGCTCCTCGAGCAGTACTTC.

The chain has TRBV7-9 and TRBJ2-3, with TRBD2 matching over 10 bases. V lost 1 base to trimming and J lost 2 bases; unmatched junction nucleotides: 3. Germline values: CDR1 SEHNR, CDR2 FQNEAQ (reference sequence). CDR3 length: 16 residues. The CDR3 is CASSLGTSGVTDTQYF. CDR3 nucleotide sequence: TGTGCCAGCAGCTTAGGGACTAGCGGAGTCACAGATACGCAGTATTTT.

The gene calls are TRBV27 and TRBJ2-1, with 7 bases identical to TRBD2. Germline-derived CDR1 and CDR2 are MNHEY and SMNVEV (reference sequence). With V trimmed by 4 bases and J by 5 bases, 11 bases remained unmatched. The CDR3 has 16 amino acids. The CDR3 is CASSSYSGPKNNEQFF. In DNA, the CDR3 is TGTGCCAGCAGTTCCTATAGCGGGCCGAAGAACAATGAGCAGTTCTTC.

The chain has TRBV7-3 and TRBJ2-5; D might be TRBD2 (5 bases). Germline V gene data show CDR1 as SGHTA and CDR2 as FQGTGA. The germline V and J ends were trimmed by 0 bases and 2 bases, with 13 bases remaining between them. This CDR3 has 16 amino acids. The CDR3 sequence is CASSLTGYWEQETQYF. CDR3 coding DNA: TGTGCCAGCAGCTTAACAGGGTATTGGGAGCAAGAGACCCAGTACTTC. Using reference TRBV7-3 and TRBJ2-5 for the parts outside the CDR3, the full variable domain is GAGVSQTPSNKVTEKGKYVELRCDPISGHTALYWYRQSLGQGPEFLIYFQGTGAADDSGLPNDRFFAVRPEGSVSTLKIQRTERGDSAVYLCASSLTGYWEQETQYFGPGTRLLVL.

The chain combines TRBV5-4 with TRBJ2-3; TRBD2 matches 8 bases. The CDR3 has 15 amino acids. Germline loops: CDR1 SGHNT, CDR2 YYREEE (reference sequence). The trim removed 3 bases at V and 1 base at J, leaving 4 bases unmatched. CDR3 residues: CASSYSGAGTDTQYF. As DNA, the CDR3 is TGTGCCAGCAGCTATAGCGGGGCGGGCACAGATACGCAGTATTTT.

This rearrangement joins TRBV4-1 to TRBJ2-7, with 9 positions matching TRBD1. The CDR3 sequence is 20 residues long. In germline, CDR1 is MGHRA, CDR2 YSYEKL. The J segment lost 4 bases and the V segment lost 0 bases, leaving 19 bases of the junction unmatched. The CDR3 DNA reads as TGCGCCAGCAGCCAAGATCTAAGTCACGCCCGGGACAGGGTCGTGTACGAGCAGTACTTC. It translates to CASSQDLSHARDRVVYEQYF.

This clone showed up just a few times. The genes are TRBV7-9 and TRBJ2-2; 10 bases match TRBD1. Germline assignment: CDR1 SEHNR and CDR2 FQNEAQ (reference sequence). The CDR3 sequence is 18 residues long. The V segment lost 1 base and the J segment 4 bases; nucleotides outside the gene matches: 9. The CDR3 region is CASSLVTLRQGATGELFF. The CDR3 DNA is TGTGCCAGCAGCTTAGTGACCTTGAGACAGGGGGCCACCGGGGAGCTGTTTTTT.

The gene calls are TRBV7-2 and TRBJ1-1, with TRBD1 matching 7 bases. With 1 base clipped from V and 4 bases from J, the junction kept 6 bases outside the gene matches. From germline, CDR1 is SGHTA and CDR2 FQGNSA. CDR3 length equals 15 residues. This CDR3 reads CASSLVQGVITEAFF. The CDR3 bases are TGTGCCAGCAGCTTAGTCCAGGGGGTAATCACTGAAGCTTTCTTT. The full variable domain, its missing parts supplied by reference TRBV7-2 and TRBJ1-1, is GAGVSQSPSNKVTEKGKDVELRCDPISGHTALYWYRQSLGQGLEFLIYFQGNSAPDKSGLPSDRFSAERTGGSVSTLTIQRTQQEDSAVYLCASSLVQGVITEAFFGQGTRLTVV.

The chain has TRBV4-3 and TRBJ1-2; a possible D gene is TRBD1 (5 bases). This CDR3 has 14 residues. Per germline, CDR1 LGHNA and CDR2 YSLEER. The germline V and J ends were trimmed by 4 bases and 3 bases, with 12 bases remaining between them. The chain's CDR3 is CASSPARVDYGYTF. CDR3 in DNA: TGCGCCAGCAGCCCCGCCAGGGTCGACTATGGCTACACCTTC.

This chain connects TRBV5-3 to TRBJ1-6; TRBD1 agrees at 7 bases. TRBV5-3 is sorted into the ORF group, with uncertain function. The CDR3 is 15 amino acids. With V trimmed by 4 bases and J by 8 bases, 9 bases remained unmatched. This CDR3 is CARSPNRGSDSPLHF. The CDR3, as DNA: TGTGCCAGAAGCCCTAACAGGGGTAGTGATTCACCCCTCCACTTT.

The chain carries TRBV6-1 and TRBJ2-7; D unclear. This CDR3 has 15 amino acids. Germline CDR1 is MNHNS and CDR2 is SASEGT. V lost 0 bases and J lost 4, with 13 bases in between. CDR3 residues: CASSEAHGNLYEQYF. As DNA, the CDR3 is TGTGCCAGCAGTGAAGCTCACGGTAATCTTTACGAGCAGTACTTC.

The count of this clone is one. The chain carries TRBV5-4 and TRBJ2-1; TRBD2 aligns across 10 bases. The CDR3 covers 14 residues. J gave up 7 bases and V 6 bases, and 7 bases lay outside the gene matches. Germline CDR1 is SGHNT and CDR2 is YYREEE (reference sequence). Here the CDR3 reads CASNSGRPGNEQFF. The CDR3 bases are TGTGCCAGCAATAGCGGGAGGCCGGGGAATGAGCAGTTCTTC.

This clone is medium-sized (0.01 to 0.1%) within its sample. This chain uses TRBV4-3 with TRBJ2-1; TRBD2 matches at 12 bases. The V and J ends lost 4 bases and 4 bases, in that order; junction bases with no gene match: 8. Germline lookup yields CDR1 LGHNA and CDR2 YSLEER. The CDR3 contains 17 residues. The CDR3 DNA sequence: TGCGCCAGCAGCCCTGGACTAGCGGGGACCTTTTACAATGAGCAGTTCTTC. It yields the protein CASSPGLAGTFYNEQFF.

For this clone: The same CDR3 arises from other DNA sequences in this sample as well. V gene TRBV6-5 combines with J gene TRBJ1-1; D ambiguous. V gave up 0 bases and J gave up 0 bases, with 8 bases separating them. CDR1 is MNHEY and CDR2 is SVGAGI in the germline V gene. The CDR3 consists of 15 residues. CDR3 protein: CASSYSRGMNTEAFF. CDR3 DNA: TGTGCCAGCAGTTACTCTAGAGGTATGAACACTGAAGCTTTCTTT.

This rearrangement joins TRBV19 to TRBJ1-5; D is unclear. This CDR3 spans 14 amino acids. V gave up 11 bases and J gave up 6 bases, with 20 bases separating them. In germline, CDR1 is LNHDA, CDR2 SQIVND (reference sequence). The chain's CDR3 is CAASRVSLGQPQHF. CDR3 bases: TGTGCCGCCTCACGGGTCTCTCTGGGTCAGCCCCAGCATTTT.

The chain has TRBV18 and TRBJ1-1; TRBD1 matches 10 bases. Germline V gene sequence: CDR1 KGHSH, CDR2 LQKENI. Losses at the gene ends were 3 bases for V and 4 bases for J; bases not matched to a gene: 8. The CDR3 is made up of 16 amino acids. The CDR3 region is CASSPPTGGDFTEAFF. CDR3 nucleotide sequence: TGTGCCAGCTCACCTCCGACAGGGGGCGATTTCACTGAAGCTTTCTTT.

The V and J genes are TRBV5-1 and TRBJ2-2, with TRBD1 matching 11 bases. The J segment lost 1 base and the V segment lost 4 bases, leaving 3 bases of the junction unmatched. The V gene's germline CDR1 is SGHRS and CDR2 YFSETQ. The CDR3 runs to 16 residues. CDR3 region: CASSRGQGENTGELFF. CDR3 nucleotide sequence: TGCGCCAGCAGCCGGGGACAGGGGGAGAACACCGGGGAGCTGTTTTTT.

The chain is built from TRBV3-1 (or the pseudogene TRBV3-2) and TRBJ2-1, with D hard to call. Germline V gene data show CDR1 as LGHDT and CDR2 as YNNKEL (reference sequence). The CDR3 runs to 14 residues. The V gene lost 7 bases and the J gene lost 3 bases, with 13 bases spanning the gap. DNA for the CDR3: TGTGCCAGCACCCCAGCGAGCCGCTACAATGAGCAGTTCTTC. This sequence encodes CASTPASRYNEQFF.

The chain is built from TRBV7-9 and TRBJ2-3; 12 bases are shared with TRBD2. The V and J ends lost 5 bases and 2 bases, in that order; junction bases with no gene match: 5. Per the germline V gene, CDR1 is SEHNR and CDR2 is FQNEAQ (reference sequence). CDR3 length: 16 amino acids. CDR3 loop: CASSLRLAGATDTQYF. For the CDR3, the DNA is TGTGCCAGCAGCCTGAGACTAGCGGGGGCCACAGATACGCAGTATTTT.

The CDR3 DNA sequence: TGTGCCAGCAGAGTTTCTATGAACACTGAAGCTTTCTTT. It codes for CASRVSMNTEAFF. The chain has TRBV6-4 and TRBJ1-1, with D unclear. The CDR3 extends over 13 amino acids. V lost 6 bases and J lost 0, with 8 bases in between. CDR1 MRHNA and CDR2 SNTAGT come from the germline V gene.